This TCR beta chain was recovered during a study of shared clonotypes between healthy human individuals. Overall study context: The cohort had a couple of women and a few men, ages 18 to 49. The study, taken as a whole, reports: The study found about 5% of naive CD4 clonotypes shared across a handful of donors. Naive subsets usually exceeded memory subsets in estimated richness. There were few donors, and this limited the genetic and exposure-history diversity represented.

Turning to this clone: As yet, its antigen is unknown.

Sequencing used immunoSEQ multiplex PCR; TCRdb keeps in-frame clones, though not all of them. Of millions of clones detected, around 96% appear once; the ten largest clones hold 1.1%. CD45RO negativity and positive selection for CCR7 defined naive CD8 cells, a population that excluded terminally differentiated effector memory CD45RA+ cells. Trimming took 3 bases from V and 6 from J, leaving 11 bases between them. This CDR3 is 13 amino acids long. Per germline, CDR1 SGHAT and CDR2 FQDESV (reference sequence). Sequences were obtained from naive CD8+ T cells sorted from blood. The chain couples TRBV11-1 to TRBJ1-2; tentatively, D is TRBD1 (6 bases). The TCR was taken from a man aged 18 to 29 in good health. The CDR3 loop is CASSFAGGNGYTF. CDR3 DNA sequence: TGTGCCAGCAGCTTTGCGGGGGGCAATGGCTACACCTTC.